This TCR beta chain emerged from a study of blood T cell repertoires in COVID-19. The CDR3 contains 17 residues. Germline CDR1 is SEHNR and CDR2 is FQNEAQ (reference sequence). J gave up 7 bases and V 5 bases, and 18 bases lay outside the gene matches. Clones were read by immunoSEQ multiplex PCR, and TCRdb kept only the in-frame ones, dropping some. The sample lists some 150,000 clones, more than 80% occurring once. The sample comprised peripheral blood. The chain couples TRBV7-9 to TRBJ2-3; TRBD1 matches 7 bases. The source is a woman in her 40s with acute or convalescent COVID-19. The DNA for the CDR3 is TGTGCCAGCAGCCACCGAGGGGGCGGGCACCCGGTGAATACGCAGTATTTT. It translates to CASSHRGGGHPVNTQYF.